A single T cell receptor (beta chain) is shown here with its context. This sample was taken from a study of cytomegalovirus exposure and HLA in healthy donors. Germline values: CDR1 SGHRS, CDR2 YFSETQ. V lost 1 base to trimming and J lost 2 bases; unmatched junction nucleotides: 2. The CDR3 is 15 amino acids. Researchers ran the PCR with 60 Vbeta and 13 Jbeta primers. TCRdb's copy holds only in-frame clones and misses some; the assay was immunoSEQ multiplex PCR. This table holds 150,000 or so clones. The origin of this receptor is a man aged 18 to 30 in good health and CMV-seronegative. The sample taken for sequencing was PBMCs. V and J are TRBV5-1 and TRBJ2-1; 8 positions agree with TRBD1. This CDR3 reads CASSLSTGAYNEQFF. The DNA of the CDR3 is TGCGCCAGCAGCTTGTCGACAGGGGCCTACAATGAGCAGTTCTTC. The full variable domain, rest sourced from reference TRBV5-1 and TRBJ2-1, is KAGVTQTPRYLIKTRGQQVTLSCSPISGHRSVSWYQQTPGQGLQFLFEYFSETQRNKGNFPGRFSGRQFSNSRSEMNVSTLELGDSALYLCASSLSTGAYNEQFFGPGTRLTVL.